This TCR beta chain was captured by sequencing in a study of T cells in Graves' hyperthyroidism and ophthalmopathy. General study results and limits: Model-based prediction identified ophthalmopathy a median 6.5 months prior to its onset.

Patients between 18 and 65 years old had hyperthyroidism, newly diagnosed and lasting under 2 months. This CDR3 is 15 amino acids long. CDR1 and CDR2 (germline): SGHVS, FNYEAQ. V was clipped by 1 base and J by 3 bases; unmatched bases: 6. There were TCR beta CDR3 regions amplified from RNA transcripts. TCR CDR3 regions were first amplified by RT-PCR with HTBI primers. TCRdb itself ran the multiplex PCR reads through MiXCR, one entry per CDR3 protein. The sample holds about 290,000 distinct CDR3 sequences, 15% to 20% seen once. This clonotype was counted many times. Its target is not known. Sequencing was performed on blood. This chain links TRBV7-6 with TRBJ2-7; 7 nucleotides align to TRBD2. This TCR was recovered from a man in his thirties or forties with Graves' hyperthyroidism. CDR3 protein: CASSLVASGVYEQYF. CDR3 nucleotides: TGTGCCAGCAGCTTAGTTGCGAGCGGGGTCTACGAGCAGTACTTC.